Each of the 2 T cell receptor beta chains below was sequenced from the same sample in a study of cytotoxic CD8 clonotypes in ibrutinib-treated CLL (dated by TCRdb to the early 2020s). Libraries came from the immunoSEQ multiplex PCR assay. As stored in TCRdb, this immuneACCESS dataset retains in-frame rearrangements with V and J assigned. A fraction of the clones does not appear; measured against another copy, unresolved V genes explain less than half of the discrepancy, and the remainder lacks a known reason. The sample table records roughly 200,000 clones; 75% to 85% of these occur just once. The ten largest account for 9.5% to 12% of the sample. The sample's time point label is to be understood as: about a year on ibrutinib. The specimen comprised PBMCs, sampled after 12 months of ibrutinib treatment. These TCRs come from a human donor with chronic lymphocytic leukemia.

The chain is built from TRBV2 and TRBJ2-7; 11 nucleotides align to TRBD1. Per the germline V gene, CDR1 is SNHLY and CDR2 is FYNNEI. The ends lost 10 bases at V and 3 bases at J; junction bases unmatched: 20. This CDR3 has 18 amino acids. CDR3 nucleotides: TGTGCCAACATCAATAGGGACAACGGACAGGGGGCCCTCTACGAGCAGTACTTC. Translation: CANINRDNGQGALYEQYF. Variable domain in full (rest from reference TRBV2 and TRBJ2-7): EPEVTQTPSHQVTQMGQEVILRCVPISNHLYFYWYRQILGQKVEFLVSFYNNEISEKSEIFDDQFSVERPDGSNFTLKIRSTKLEDSAMYFCANINRDNGQGALYEQYFGPGTRLTVT.

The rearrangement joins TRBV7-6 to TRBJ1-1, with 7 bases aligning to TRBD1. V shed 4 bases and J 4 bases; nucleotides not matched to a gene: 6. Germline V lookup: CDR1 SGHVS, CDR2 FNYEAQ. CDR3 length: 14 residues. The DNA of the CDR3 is TGTGCCAGCAGCTCGACAGGGTTGGGCACTGAAGCTTTCTTT. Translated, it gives CASSSTGLGTEAFF.